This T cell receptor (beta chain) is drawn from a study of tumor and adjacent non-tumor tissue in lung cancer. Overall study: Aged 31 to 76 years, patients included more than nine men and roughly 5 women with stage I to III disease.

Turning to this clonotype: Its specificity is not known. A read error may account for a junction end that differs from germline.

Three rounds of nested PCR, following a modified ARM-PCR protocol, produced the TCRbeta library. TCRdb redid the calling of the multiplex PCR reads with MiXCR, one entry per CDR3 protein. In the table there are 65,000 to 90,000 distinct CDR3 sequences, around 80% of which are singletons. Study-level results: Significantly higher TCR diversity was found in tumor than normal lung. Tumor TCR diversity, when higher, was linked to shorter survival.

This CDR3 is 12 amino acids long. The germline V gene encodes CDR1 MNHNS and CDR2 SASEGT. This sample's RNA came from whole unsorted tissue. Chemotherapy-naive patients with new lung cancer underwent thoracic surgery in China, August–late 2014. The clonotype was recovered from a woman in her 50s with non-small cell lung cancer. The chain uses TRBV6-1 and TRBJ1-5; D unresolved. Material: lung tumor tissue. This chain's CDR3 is CASSNSYQPQHF. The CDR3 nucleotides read TGTGCCAGCAGTAATAGCTATCAGCCTCAGCATTTT.